This TCR beta chain was retrieved from a study of T cell repertoires in cytomegalovirus infection. TCRdb ran MiXCR on the reads and lists one entry per CDR3 protein. The sample contains approximately 990,000 distinct CDR3 sequences, roughly 30% of which appear only once. CDR3 size: 15 residues. V shed 6 bases, J shed 2 bases, and the junction held 4 bases outside the gene matches. Germline assignment: CDR1 SGHVS and CDR2 FNYEAQ. The sample holds many counts of this clonotype. Its antigen is still unknown. Sequencing used cultured CD8+ T cells from PBMCs, obtained from culture after CMV antigen stimulation. The source is a human donor in good health (CMV status not recorded). Some clones in this sample may be carry-over from other donors' samples. The chain couples TRBV7-6 to TRBJ2-3; 11 nucleotides line up with TRBD2. CDR3 in DNA: TGTGCCAGCAGGAGACTAGCGGGGAACACAGATACGCAGTATTTT. Translation gives CASRRLAGNTDTQYF.